The sample holds one count of the clone carrying this T cell receptor (beta chain). In the original processing: Counts of nucleated cells, estimated from reference gene primer amplification, were obtained. The repertoire was sequenced with immunoSEQ multiplex PCR; TCRdb's copy has only in-frame clones and lacks some. V, J and clone size reflect that table, while D and trimming were determined from the DNA. The sample shows about 120,000 clones, around four fifths of them seen only once. The sample originates from a study of blood T cell repertoires in COVID-19. Overall study: The samples span acute and convalescent COVID-19 from the United States, Italy and Spain.

V lost 3 bases, J lost 7 bases, and 7 bases stayed unmatched. CDR1 is LNHDA, CDR2 SQIVND, per germline (reference sequence). The length of the CDR3 is 16 residues. The rearrangement joins TRBV19 to TRBJ2-1, with 12 bases fitting TRBD2. Sequencing was done on a sample of peripheral blood. The sequence derives from a man older than 75 with active or convalescent COVID-19. The DNA of the CDR3 is TGTGCCAGTAGTATCCGGTCTAGCGGGGGGGCAAATGAGCAGTTCTTC. It translates to CASSIRSSGGANEQFF.